Only one count was recorded for the clone carrying this T cell receptor (beta chain). Its antigen remains unknown. The PCR used 60 Vbeta and 13 Jbeta primers. Assay: immunoSEQ multiplex PCR; the TCRdb copy retains only in-frame clones and omits some. The sample consists of about 92,000 clones, 81% of them appearing once. The junction had 9 bases not matched to a gene; V was cut back by 3 bases and J by 3 bases. Germline V gene sequence: CDR1 MDHEN, CDR2 SYDVKM. CDR3 length: 17 residues. The data derive from a study of cytomegalovirus exposure and HLA in healthy donors. Study in general: In a previous analysis, 117 million unique TCR beta sequences were found from some 200 million T cells. The study, taken as a whole, reports: In an earlier analysis, productive rearrangement rates for most beta V segments clustered near 87% or 30%. It was 164 TCR beta chains that were listed as cytomegalovirus-associated.

Material for sequencing was PBMCs. This chain links TRBV28 with TRBJ1-2; 11 bases line up with TRBD1. The sequence was obtained from a girl under 10 years old in good health and CMV-seropositive. CDR3 sequence: CASSLGTGGWSDYGYTF. DNA for the CDR3: TGTGCCAGCAGTTTGGGGACAGGGGGATGGAGCGACTATGGCTACACCTTC.